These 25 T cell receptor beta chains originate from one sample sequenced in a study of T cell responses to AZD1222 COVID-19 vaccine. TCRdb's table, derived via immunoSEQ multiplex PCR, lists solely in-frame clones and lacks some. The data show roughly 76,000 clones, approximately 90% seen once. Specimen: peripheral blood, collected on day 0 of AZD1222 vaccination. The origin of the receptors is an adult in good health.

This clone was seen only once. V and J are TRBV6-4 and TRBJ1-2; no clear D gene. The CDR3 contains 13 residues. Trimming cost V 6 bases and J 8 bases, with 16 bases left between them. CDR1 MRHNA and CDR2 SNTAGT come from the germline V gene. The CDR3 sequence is CASSLGAGEGYTF. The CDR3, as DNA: TGTGCCAGCAGCCTTGGAGCGGGCGAAGGCTACACCTTC.

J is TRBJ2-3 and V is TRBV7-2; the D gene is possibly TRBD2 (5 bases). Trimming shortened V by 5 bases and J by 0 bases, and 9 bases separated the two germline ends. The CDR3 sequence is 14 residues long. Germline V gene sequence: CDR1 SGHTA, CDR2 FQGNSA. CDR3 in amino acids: CASSPAVSTDTQYF. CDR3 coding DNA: TGTGCCAGCAGCCCAGCGGTGAGCACAGATACGCAGTATTTT.

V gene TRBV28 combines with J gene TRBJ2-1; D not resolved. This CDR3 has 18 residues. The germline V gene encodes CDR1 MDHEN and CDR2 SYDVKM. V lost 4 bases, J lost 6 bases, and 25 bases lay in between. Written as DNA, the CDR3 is TGTGCCAGCAGTTCCTCTGAAGGTTTGGGGTATGCCCTCAATGAGCAGTTCTTC. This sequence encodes CASSSSEGLGYALNEQFF. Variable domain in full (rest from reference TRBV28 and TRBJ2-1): DVKVTQSSRYLVKRTGEKVFLECVQDMDHENMFWYRQDPGLGLRLIYFSYDVKMKEKGDIPEGYSVSREKKERFSLILESASTNQTSMYLCASSSSEGLGYALNEQFFGPGTRLTVL.

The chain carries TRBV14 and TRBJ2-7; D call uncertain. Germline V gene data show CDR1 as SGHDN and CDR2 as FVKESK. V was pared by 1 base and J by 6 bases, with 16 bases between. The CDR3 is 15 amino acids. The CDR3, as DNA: TGTGCCAGCAGCCAAGGAGGCGAGTACCGAGTCGAGCAGTACTTC. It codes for CASSQGGEYRVEQYF.

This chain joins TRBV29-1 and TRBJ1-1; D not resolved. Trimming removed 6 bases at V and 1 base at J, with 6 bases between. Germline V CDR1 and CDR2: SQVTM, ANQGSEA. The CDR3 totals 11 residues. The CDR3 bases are TGCAGCGTGAAAAGGAACACTGAAGCTTTCTTT. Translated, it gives CSVKRNTEAFF.

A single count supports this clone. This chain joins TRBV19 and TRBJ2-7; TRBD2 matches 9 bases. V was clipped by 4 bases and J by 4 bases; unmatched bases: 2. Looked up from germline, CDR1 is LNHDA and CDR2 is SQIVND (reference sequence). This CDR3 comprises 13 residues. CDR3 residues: CASSRTSAYEQYF. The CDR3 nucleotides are TGTGCCAGTAGTAGGACTAGCGCTTACGAGCAGTACTTC.

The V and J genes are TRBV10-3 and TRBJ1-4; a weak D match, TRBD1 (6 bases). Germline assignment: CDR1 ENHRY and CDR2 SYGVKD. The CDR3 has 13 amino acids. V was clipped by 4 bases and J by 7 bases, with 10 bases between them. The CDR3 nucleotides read TGTGCCATCAGTGCGGACAGAAGTGAAAAACTGTTTTTT. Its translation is CAISADRSEKLFF.

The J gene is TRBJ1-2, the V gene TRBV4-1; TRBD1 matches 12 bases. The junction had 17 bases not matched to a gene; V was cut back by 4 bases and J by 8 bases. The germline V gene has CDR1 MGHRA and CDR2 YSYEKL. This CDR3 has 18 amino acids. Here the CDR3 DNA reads TGCGCCAGCAGCCCACAAGTAGGCCGGGACAGGGGGCGAGAAGGCTACACCTTC. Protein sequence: CASSPQVGRDRGREGYTF.

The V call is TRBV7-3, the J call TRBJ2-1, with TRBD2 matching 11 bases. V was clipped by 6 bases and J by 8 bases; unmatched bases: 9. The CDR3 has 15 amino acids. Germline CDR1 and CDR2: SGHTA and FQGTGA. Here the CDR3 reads CASSITSGRYDEQFF. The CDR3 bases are TGTGCCAGCAGTATTACTAGCGGGAGATACGATGAGCAGTTCTTC.

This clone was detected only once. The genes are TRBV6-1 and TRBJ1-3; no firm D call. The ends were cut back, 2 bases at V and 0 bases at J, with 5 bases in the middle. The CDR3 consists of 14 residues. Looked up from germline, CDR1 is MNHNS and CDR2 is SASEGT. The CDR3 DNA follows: TGTGCCAGCAGTGAATTCCGCTCTGGAAACACCATATATTTT. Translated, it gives CASSEFRSGNTIYF.

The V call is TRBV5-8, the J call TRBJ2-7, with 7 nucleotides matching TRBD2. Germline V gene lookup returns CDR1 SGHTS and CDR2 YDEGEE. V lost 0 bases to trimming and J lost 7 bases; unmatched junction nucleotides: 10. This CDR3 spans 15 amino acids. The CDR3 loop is CASSLAREGVGEQYF. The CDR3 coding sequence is TGTGCCAGCAGCTTGGCCAGGGAGGGAGTGGGGGAGCAGTACTTC.

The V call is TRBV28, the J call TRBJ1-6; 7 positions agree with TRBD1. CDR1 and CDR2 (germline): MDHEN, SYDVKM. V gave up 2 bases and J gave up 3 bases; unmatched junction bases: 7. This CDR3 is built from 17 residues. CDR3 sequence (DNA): TGTGCCAGCAGTTTAGTTGGGGACAGTCTCTATAATTCACCCCTCCACTTT. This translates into CASSLVGDSLYNSPLHF.

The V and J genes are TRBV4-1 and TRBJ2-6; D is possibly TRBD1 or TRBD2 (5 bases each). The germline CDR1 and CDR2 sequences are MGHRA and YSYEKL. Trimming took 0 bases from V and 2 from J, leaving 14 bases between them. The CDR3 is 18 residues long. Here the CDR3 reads CASSQDPRRGAGANVLTF. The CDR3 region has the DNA TGCGCCAGCAGCCAAGATCCCCGCCGAGGGGCTGGGGCCAACGTCCTGACTTTC.

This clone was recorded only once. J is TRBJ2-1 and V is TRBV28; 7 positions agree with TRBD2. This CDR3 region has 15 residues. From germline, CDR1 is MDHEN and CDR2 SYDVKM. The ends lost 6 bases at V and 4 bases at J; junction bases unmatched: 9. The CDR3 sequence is CASSYVREGYNEQFF. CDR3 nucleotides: TGTGCCAGCAGCTACGTGAGGGAGGGTTACAATGAGCAGTTCTTC.

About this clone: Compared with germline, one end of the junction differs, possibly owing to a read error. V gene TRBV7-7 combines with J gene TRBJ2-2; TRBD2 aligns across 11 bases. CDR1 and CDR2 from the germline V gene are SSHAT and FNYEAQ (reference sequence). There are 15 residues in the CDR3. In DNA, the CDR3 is TGTGCTAGCAGCCTCGGACTAGCGGGCGCCGGGGAGCTGTTTTTT. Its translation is CASSLGLAGAGELFF.

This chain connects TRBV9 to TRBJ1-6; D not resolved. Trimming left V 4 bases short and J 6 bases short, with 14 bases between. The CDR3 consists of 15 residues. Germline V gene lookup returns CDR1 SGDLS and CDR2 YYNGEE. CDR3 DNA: TGTGCCAGCAGCATACAGCCGGGAGGTAATTCACCCCTCCACTTT. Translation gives CASSIQPGGNSPLHF.

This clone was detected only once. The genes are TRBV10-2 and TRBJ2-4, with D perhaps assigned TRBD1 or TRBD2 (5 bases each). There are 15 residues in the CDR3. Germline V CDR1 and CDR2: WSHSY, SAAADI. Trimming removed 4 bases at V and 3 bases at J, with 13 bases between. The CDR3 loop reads CASSVGGGYKNIQYF. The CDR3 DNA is TGCGCCAGCAGTGTGGGTGGGGGTTACAAAAACATTCAGTACTTC.

Here the CDR3 DNA reads TGCGCCAGCAGCCCGGCCGGGACACAGACCGGTTCACCCCTCCACTTT. Protein sequence: CASSPAGTQTGSPLHF. This chain connects TRBV5-1 to TRBJ1-6, with D possibly being TRBD1 (6 bases). Germline V lookup: CDR1 SGHRS, CDR2 YFSETQ. V gave up 4 bases and J gave up 9 bases, with 20 bases separating them. The CDR3 sequence is 16 residues long.

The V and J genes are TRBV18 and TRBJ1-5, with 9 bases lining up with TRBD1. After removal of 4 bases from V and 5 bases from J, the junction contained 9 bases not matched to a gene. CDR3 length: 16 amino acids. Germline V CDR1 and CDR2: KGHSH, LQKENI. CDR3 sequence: CASSQMTGGAHQPQHF. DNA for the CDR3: TGTGCCAGCTCACAGATGACAGGGGGGGCCCATCAGCCCCAGCATTTT. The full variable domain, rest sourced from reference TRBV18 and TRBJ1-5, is NAGVMQNPRHLVRRRGQEARLRCSPMKGHSHVYWYRQLPEEGLKFMVYLQKENIIDESGMPKERFSAEFPKEGPSILRIQQVVRGDSAAYFCASSQMTGGAHQPQHFGDGTRLSIL.

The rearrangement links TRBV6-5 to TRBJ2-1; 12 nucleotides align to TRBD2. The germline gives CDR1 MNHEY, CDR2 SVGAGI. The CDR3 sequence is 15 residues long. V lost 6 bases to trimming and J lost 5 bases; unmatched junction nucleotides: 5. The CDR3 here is CASSPTSGRNNEQFF. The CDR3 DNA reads TGTGCCAGCAGCCCCACTAGCGGGAGGAACAATGAGCAGTTCTTC.

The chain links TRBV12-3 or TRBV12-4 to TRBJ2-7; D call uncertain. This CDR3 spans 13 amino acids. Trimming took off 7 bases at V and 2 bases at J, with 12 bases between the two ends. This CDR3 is CASTQSGAYEQYF. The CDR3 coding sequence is TGTGCCAGCACCCAATCTGGGGCCTACGAGCAGTACTTC.

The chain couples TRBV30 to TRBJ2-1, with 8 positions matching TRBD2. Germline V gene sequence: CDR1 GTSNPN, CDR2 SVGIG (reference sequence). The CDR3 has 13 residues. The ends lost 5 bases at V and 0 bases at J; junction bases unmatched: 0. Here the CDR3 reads CAWGTSSYNEQFF. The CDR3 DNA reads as TGTGCCTGGGGGACTAGCTCCTACAATGAGCAGTTCTTC.

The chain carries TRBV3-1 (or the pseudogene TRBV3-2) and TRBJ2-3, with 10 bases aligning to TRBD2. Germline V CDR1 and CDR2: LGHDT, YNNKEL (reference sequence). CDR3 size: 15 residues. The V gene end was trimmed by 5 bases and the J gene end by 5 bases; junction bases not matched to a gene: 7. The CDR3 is CASSASGGAVDTQYF. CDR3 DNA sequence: TGTGCCAGCAGCGCGAGCGGGGGGGCCGTAGATACGCAGTATTTT.

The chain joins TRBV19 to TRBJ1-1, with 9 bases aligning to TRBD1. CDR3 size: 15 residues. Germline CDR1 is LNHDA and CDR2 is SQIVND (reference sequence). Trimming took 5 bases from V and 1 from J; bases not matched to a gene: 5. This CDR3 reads CASSPEGQGNTEAFF. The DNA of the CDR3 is TGTGCCAGTAGTCCCGAGGGACAGGGGAACACTGAAGCTTTCTTT.

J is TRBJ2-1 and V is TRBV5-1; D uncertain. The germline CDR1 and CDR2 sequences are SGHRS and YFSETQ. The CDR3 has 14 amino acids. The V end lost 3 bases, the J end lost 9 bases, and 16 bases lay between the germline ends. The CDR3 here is CASSSPAMGSEQFF. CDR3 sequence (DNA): TGCGCCAGCAGCTCCCCGGCGATGGGATCTGAGCAGTTCTTC.